This T cell receptor (beta chain) comes out of a study of identical twins. Study findings and constraints: The same donors were not followed; conclusions instead depended on cross-sectional statistical analysis.

Trimming left V 6 bases short and J 8 bases short, with 17 bases between. This CDR3 is 13 amino acids long. CDR1 and CDR2 (germline): DFQATT, SNEGSKA (reference sequence). Regarding this clonotype: No antigen is known for it.

TCRdb ran MiXCR on the 5' RACE reads and lists one entry per CDR3 protein. This sample has 1.5 million to 2 million distinct CDR3 sequences; about 32% occur once, and the top ten carry 0.25% to 0.3%. Sequencing was done on a sample of cord blood. This chain joins TRBV20-1 and TRBJ2-1; unclear D gene. This sequence was found in a newborn girl in good health. The CDR3 nucleotides are TGCAGTGCCCAGGATAGTCCCGCGCATGAGCAGTTCTTC. The encoded protein is CSAQDSPAHEQFF.